This T cell receptor beta chain was found in a study of post-analysis software for immune sequencing data. Turning to the study itself: Clinical courses comprised relapsing-remitting, secondary progressive and progressive-relapsing multiple sclerosis. Whole-study findings and limits: The authors found that F measure strongly co-clustered same-batch samples. Comparison with controls showed significantly lower normalized Chao1 diversity in multiple sclerosis patients. A handful of TRBV segments, including TRBV5-6, TRBV5-1 and TRBV20-1, were more frequent in patients than controls.

Trimming removed 6 bases from V and 8 bases from J, with 8 bases in between. The germline V gene encodes CDR1 MNHNY and CDR2 SVGAGI (reference sequence). This CDR3 region has 11 residues. A remark on this clonotype: The antigen is not known.

Prepared libraries of TCR beta cDNA carried unique molecular identifiers. Out of 1 to 10 million T cells, 450,000 to 600,000 cDNA molecules were generated. MiXCR was run by TCRdb on the PCR reads, yielding one entry per CDR3 protein. The data show about 820,000 distinct CDR3 sequences, around 53% seen once. This sequence joins TRBV6-6 and TRBJ2-4; no clear D. The receptor was isolated from a girl aged 5-17 years with multiple sclerosis. Sequenced sample: blood. Here the CDR3 DNA reads TGTGCCAGCAGCCCCGCTGACATTCAGTACTTC. Translating gives CASSPADIQYF.